This record concerns one T cell receptor beta chain sequence. As originally analysed: The assay estimated nucleated cells by amplifying reference gene primers. Sequencing was performed with immunoSEQ multiplex PCR; in TCRdb, only in-frame clones are kept and a portion is missing. V and J calls and clone size are copied from that table; D and trimming were computed from the DNA. The sample lists about 190,000 clones; roughly 84% were seen once. CDR1 and CDR2 (germline): SGHRS, YFSETQ. This CDR3 is 12 amino acids long. Trimming cost V 6 bases and J 2 bases, with 8 bases left between them. This entry comes from a study of blood T cell repertoires in COVID-19.

J is TRBJ1-2 and V is TRBV5-1; tentative D call: TRBD1 (5 bases). This TCR derives from a woman younger than 45 who had recovered from COVID-19. The sample was PBMCs or T cells enriched from blood (not recorded which). The DNA for the CDR3 is TGCGCCAGCAAGGCAGGGAACTATGGCTACACCTTC. It translates to CASKAGNYGYTF.